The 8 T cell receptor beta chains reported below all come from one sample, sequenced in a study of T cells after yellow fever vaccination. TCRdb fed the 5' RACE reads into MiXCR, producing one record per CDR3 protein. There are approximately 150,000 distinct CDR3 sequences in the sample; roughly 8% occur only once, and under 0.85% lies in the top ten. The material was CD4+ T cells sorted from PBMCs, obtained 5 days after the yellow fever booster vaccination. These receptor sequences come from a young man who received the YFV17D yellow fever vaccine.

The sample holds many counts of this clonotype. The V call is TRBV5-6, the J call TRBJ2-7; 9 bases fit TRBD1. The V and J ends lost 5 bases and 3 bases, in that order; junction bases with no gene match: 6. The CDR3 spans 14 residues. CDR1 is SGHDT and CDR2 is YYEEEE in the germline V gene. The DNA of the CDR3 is TGTGCCAGCAGAATACAGGGGGCCGACTACGAGCAGTACTTC. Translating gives CASRIQGADYEQYF.

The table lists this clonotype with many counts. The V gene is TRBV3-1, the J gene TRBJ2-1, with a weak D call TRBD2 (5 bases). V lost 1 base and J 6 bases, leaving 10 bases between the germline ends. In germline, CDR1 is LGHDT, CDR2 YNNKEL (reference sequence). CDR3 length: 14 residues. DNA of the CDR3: TGTGCCAGCAGCCAAGGCGGGCACGGCAATGAGCAGTTCTTC. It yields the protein CASSQGGHGNEQFF.

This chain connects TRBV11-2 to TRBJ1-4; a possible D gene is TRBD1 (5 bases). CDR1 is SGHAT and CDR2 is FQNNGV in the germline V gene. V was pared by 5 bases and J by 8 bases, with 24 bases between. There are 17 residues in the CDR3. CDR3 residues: CASSRAGFSAWEEKLFF. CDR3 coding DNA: TGTGCCAGCAGCCGAGCAGGGTTCAGTGCGTGGGAAGAAAAACTGTTTTTT. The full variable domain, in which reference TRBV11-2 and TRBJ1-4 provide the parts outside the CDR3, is EAGVAQSPRYKIIEKRQSVAFWCNPISGHATLYWYQQILGQGPKLLIQFQNNGVVDDSQLPKDRFSAERLKGVDSTLKIQPAKLEDSAVYLCASSRAGFSAWEEKLFFGSGTQLSVL.

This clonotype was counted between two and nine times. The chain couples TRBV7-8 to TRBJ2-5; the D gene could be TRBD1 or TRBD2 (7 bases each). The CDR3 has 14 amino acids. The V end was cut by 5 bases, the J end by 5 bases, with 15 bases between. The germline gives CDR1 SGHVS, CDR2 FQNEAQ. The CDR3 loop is CASSPHRGGETQYF. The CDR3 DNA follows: TGTGCCAGCAGCCCACACAGGGGAGGGGAGACCCAGTACTTC.

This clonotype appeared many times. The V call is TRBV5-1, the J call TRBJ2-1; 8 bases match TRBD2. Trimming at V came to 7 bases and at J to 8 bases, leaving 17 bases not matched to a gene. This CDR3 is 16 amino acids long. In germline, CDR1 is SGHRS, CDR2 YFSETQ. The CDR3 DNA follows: TGCGCCAGCGCTCCCTGGGGAGCGGGAGACAATCATGAGCAGTTCTTC. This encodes CASAPWGAGDNHEQFF.

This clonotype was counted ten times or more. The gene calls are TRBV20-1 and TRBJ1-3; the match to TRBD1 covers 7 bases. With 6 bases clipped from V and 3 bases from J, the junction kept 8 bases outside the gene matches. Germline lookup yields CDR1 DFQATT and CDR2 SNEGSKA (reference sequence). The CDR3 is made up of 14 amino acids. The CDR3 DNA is TGCAGTGCCTTGTTTGACAGGGTTGGAAACACCATATATTTT. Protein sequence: CSALFDRVGNTIYF.

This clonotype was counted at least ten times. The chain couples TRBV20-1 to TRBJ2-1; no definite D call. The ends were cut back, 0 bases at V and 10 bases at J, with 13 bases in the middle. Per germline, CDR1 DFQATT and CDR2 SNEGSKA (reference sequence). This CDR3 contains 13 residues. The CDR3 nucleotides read TGCAGTGCTAGAGATGTGGTCCTACCCGAGCAGTTCTTC. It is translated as CSARDVVLPEQFF.

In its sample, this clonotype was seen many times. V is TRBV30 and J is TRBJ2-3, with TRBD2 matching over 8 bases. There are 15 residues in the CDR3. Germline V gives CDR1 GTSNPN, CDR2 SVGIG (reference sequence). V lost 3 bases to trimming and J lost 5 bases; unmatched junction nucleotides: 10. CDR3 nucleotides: TGTGCCTGGAGGGTTCGGCGGGGGGATGGAGATACGCAGTATTTT. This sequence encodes CAWRVRRGDGDTQYF.